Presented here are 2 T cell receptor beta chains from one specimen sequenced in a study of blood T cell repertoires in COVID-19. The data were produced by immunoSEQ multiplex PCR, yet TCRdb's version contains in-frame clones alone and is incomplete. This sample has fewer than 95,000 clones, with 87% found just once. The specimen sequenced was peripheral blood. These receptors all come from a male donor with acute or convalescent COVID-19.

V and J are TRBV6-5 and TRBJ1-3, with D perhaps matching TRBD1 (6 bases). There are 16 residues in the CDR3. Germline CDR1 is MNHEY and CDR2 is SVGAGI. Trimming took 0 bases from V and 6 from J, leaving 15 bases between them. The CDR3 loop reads CASSYSGRGDVNTIYF. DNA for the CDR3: TGTGCCAGCAGTTACTCGGGCAGGGGCGATGTAAACACCATATATTTT.

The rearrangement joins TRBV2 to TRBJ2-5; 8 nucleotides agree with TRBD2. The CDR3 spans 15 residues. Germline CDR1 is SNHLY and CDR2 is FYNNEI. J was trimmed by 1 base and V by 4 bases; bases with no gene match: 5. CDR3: CASSVRRGGQETQYF. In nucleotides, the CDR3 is TGTGCCAGCAGTGTAAGACGGGGGGGCCAAGAGACCCAGTACTTC.